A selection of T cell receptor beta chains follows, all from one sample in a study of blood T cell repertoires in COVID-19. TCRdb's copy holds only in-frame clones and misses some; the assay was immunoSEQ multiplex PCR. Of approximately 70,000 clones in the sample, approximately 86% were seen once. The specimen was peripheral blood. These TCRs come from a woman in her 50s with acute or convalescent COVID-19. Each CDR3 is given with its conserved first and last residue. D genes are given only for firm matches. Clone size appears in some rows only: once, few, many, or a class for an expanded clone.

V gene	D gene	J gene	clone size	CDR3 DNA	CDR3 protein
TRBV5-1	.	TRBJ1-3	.	TGCGCCAGCAGCAAGGACAGCTCTGGAAACACCATATATTTT	CASSKDSSGNTIYF
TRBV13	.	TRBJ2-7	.	TGTGCCAGCAGCATAGACAGGAGCTACGAGCAGTACTTC	CASSIDRSYEQYF
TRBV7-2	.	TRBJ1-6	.	TGTGCCAGCAGCGGAGGACAGTTTTATTCACCCCTCCACTTT	CASSGGQFYSPLHF
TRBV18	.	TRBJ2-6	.	TGTGCCAGCTCACTAGATACAGGGCCCGGGGCCAACGTCCTGACTTTC	CASSLDTGPGANVLTF
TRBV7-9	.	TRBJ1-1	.	TGTGCCAGCAGCTTAGAGGGGGGGGTCCATACTTTCTTT	CASSLEGGVHTFF
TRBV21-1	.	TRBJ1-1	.	TGTGCCAGCAGCAAAGAGATTCAGGGAAACACTGAAGCTTTCTTT	CASSKEIQGNTEAFF
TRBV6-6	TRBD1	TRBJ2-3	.	TGTGCCAGCAGCCCACAGGGGATTCCTAGCACAGATACGCAGTATTTT	CASSPQGIPSTDTQYF
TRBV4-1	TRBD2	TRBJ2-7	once	TGCGCCAGCAGCGCCCTCGGGGGGGGTCGGTCGACCTACGAGCAGTACTTC	CASSALGGGRSTYEQYF
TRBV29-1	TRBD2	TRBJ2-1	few	TGCAGCGTACCCACTAGCGGCTTCCGCAATGAGCAGTTCTTC	CSVPTSGFRNEQFF
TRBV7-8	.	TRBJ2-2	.	TGTGCCAGCAGGGATCGGGGACTGGGAACCGGGGAGCTGTTTTTT	CASRDRGLGTGELFF
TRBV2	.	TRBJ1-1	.	TGTGCCAGCAGTGAAACACCTTTTTCTGAAGCTTTCTTT	CASSETPFSEAFF
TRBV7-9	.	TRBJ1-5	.	TGTGCCAGCAGCTTGCGGCGCAATCAGCCCCAGCATTTT	CASSLRRNQPQHF
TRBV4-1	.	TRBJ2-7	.	TGCGCCAGCAGCCAAGATGTGCTTGCCTATGGCTACGAGCAGTACTTC	CASSQDVLAYGYEQYF
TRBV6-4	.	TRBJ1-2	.	TGTGCCAGCAGTGGAGCGGGGGGCTACACCTTC	CASSGAGGYTF
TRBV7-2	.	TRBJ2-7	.	TGTGCCAGCAGCTCCTCTAGCGACGGTCGGGGGGAGCAGTACTTC	CASSSSSDGRGEQYF
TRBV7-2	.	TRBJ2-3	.	TGTGCCAGCAGCCATGGGACTAGCACAGATACGCAGTATTTT	CASSHGTSTDTQYF
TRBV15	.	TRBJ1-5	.	TGTGCCACCAGCCGTGGGGCCTCTGGGGCTCAGCCCCAGCATTTT	CATSRGASGAQPQHF
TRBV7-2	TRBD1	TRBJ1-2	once	TGTGCCAGCAGCTTAGAGGGGACAGGGATGGCCTATGGCTACACCTTC	CASSLEGTGMAYGYTF
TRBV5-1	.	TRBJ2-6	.	TGCGCCAGCAGCCCCTCGCCGAGCTCTGGGGCCAACGTCCTGACTTTC	CASSPSPSSGANVLTF
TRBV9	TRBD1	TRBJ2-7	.	TGTGCCAGCAGCCCAACAATAACAGGGGAAGGAGGCGAGCAGTACTTC	CASSPTITGEGGEQYF
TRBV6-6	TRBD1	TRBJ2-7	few	TGTGCCAGCAGGGGCAGGGGGCTGATCGAGCAGTACTTC	CASRGRGLIEQYF
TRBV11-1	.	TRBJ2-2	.	TGTGCCAGCAGCTTAGTAGACACCGGGGAGCTGTTTTTT	CASSLVDTGELFF
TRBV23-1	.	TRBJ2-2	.	TGCGCCAGCACTTTCGTTGAGACAGCGAACACCGGGGAGCTGTTTTTT	CASTFVETANTGELFF
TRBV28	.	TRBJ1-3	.	TGTGCCAGCAGTAGCCCGGCGGGTGGAAACACCATATATTTT	CASSSPAGGNTIYF
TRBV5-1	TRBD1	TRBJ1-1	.	TGCGCCAGCAGCTTGTACGCGACAGGGGGAGATGATACTGAAGCTTTCTTT	CASSLYATGGDDTEAFF
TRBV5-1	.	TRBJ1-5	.	TGCGCCAGCAGCTTGGAACAGGGCCAGCCCCAGCATTTT	CASSLEQGQPQHF
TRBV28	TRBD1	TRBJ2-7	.	TGTGCCAGCAGTTTAAGGAGACAGGGCTCCAGAAGTCACGAGCAGTACTTC	CASSLRRQGSRSHEQYF
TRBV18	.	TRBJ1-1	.	TGTGCCAGCTCATCCGGTCCGGGTACTGAAGCTTTCTTT	CASSSGPGTEAFF
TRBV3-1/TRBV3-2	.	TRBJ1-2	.	TGTGCCAGCAGCCAAGAAAGTAGGGACTTCCTCTATGGCTACACCTTC	CASSQESRDFLYGYTF
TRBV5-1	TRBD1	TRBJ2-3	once	TGCGCCAGCAGCCAGCAGGGGGCAAGCACAGATACGCAGTATTTT	CASSQQGASTDTQYF
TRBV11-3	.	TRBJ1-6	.	TGTGCCAGCAGCTTAGATATATTATCACCCCTCCACTTT	CASSLDILSPLHF
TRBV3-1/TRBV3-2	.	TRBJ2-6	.	TGTGCCAGCAGCCGAGAGACAGTCTCTGGGGCCAACGTCCTGACTTTC	CASSRETVSGANVLTF
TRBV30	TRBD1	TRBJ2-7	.	TGTGCCTGGAGTGGACAGGGGAGTGAGCAGTACTTC	CAWSGQGSEQYF
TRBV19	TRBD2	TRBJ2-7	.	TGTGCCAGTAGTAGTGTGGCTAGCGGGGAGTACGAGCAGTACTTC	CASSSVASGEYEQYF
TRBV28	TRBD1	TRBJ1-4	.	TGTGCCAGCAGTTTAAATCGGGGACAGACCGAAAAACTGTTTTTT	CASSLNRGQTEKLFF
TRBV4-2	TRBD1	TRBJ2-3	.	TGTGCCAGCAGCCAAGAACAGGGGTACACAGATACGCAGTATTTT	CASSQEQGYTDTQYF
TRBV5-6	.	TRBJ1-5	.	TGTGCCAGCAGCCCCCGGGGTCTTGGAGGCAATCAGCCCCAGCATTTT	CASSPRGLGGNQPQHF
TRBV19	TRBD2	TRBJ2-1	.	TGTGCCAGTAGTGATAGCGGGAGGAACGAGCAGTTCTTC	CASSDSGRNEQFF
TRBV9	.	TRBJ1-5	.	TGTGCTTCGGGATCAGATAGCAATCAGCCCCAGCATTTT	CASGSDSNQPQHF
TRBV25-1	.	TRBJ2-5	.	TGTGCCAGCAGTGATCGGCAGGGGATTGAGACCCAGTACTTC	CASSDRQGIETQYF
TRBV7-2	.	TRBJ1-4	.	TGTGCCAGCAGCCCGCTACTCAATGAAAAACTGTTTTTT	CASSPLLNEKLFF
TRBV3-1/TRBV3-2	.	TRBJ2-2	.	TGTGCCAGCAGCTTCTCTAGGAGGAACACCGGGGAGCTGTTTTTT	CASSFSRRNTGELFF
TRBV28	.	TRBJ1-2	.	TGTGCCAGCAGCCCCCCCGGTCCTTCTAACTATGGCTACACCTTC	CASSPPGPSNYGYTF
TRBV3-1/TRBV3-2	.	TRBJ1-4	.	TGTGCCAGCAGCCCGAACAGGGAAGAAAAACTGTTTTTT	CASSPNREEKLFF
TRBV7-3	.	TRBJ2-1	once	TGTGCCAGCAGCCCGGAGGGGATTACCTACAATGAGCAGTTCTTC	CASSPEGITYNEQFF
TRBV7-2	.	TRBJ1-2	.	TGTGCCAGCAGCTTAGTGCGGAATGAAGGCTACACCTTC	CASSLVRNEGYTF